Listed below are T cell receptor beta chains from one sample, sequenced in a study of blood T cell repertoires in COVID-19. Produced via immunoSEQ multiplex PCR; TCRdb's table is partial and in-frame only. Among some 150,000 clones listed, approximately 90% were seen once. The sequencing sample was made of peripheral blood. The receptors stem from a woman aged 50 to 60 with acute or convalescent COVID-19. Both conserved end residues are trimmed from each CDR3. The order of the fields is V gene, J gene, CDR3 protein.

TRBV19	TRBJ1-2	ASTSGGGGFRYGYT
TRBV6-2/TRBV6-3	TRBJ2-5	ASSYVGGPGETQY
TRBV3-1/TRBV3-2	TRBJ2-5	ASSPTGETQY
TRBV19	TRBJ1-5	ATHPGQGANWVVQPQH
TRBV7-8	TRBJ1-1	ASSLERVGNTEAF
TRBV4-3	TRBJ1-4	ASSDQDRGDEKLF
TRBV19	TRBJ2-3	ASSLTGLAGTTDTQY
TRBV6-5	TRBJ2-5	ASGSLRGHETQY
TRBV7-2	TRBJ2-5	ASSLWLAGGGETQY
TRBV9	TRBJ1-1	ASSVEGHRNTEAF
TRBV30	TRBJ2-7	AWSAGTSGLAYEQY